This record concerns one T cell receptor (beta chain) sequence. The antigen is not known. TCRdb's table, derived via immunoSEQ multiplex PCR, lists solely in-frame clones and lacks some. The sample includes a few million clones, approximately 95% seen only once; the top ten take roughly 0.36%. These data originate in a study of shared clonotypes between healthy human individuals. Germline V CDR1 and CDR2: LNHNV, YYDKDF (reference sequence). Trimming removed 0 bases at V and 4 bases at J, with 13 bases between. This CDR3 comprises 15 residues. General study points: Clonotypes which were not shared had lower generation probabilities than clonotypes that all four donors shared. Memory subsets had estimated richness that was generally smaller than that of naive subsets.

This chain uses TRBV15 with TRBJ2-7; tentatively, D is TRBD2 (5 bases). The receptor's source is a man aged 18 to 29 in good health. Some clones in this sample may be carry-over from other donors' samples. Sequenced material: naive CD4+ T cells from PBMCs. Regarding subset: CD45RA+ positively selected. The CDR3 DNA reads as TGTGCCACCAGCAGAGATCGGGTGGGAGCTTACGAGCAGTACTTC. Translated, it gives CATSRDRVGAYEQYF. The full variable domain, completed using reference TRBV15 and TRBJ2-7, is DAMVIQNPRYQVTQFGKPVTLSCSQTLNHNVMYWYQQKSSQAPKLLFHYYDKDFNNEADTPDNFQSRRPNTSFCFLDIRSPGLGDTAMYLCATSRDRVGAYEQYFGPGTRLTVT.